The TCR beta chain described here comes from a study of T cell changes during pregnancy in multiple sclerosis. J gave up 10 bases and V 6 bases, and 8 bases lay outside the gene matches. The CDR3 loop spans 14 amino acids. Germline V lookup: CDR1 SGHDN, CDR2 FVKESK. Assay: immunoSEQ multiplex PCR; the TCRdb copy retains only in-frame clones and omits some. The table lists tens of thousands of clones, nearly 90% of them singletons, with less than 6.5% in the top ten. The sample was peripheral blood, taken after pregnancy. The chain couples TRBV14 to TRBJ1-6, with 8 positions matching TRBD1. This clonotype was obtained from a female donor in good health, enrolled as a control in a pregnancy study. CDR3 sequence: CASSPDRVDSPLHF. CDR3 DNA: TGTGCCAGCAGTCCGGACAGGGTTGACTCACCCCTCCACTTT.